This entry features one T cell receptor beta chain sequence. What antigen it recognizes has not been identified. No quality values exist for individual bases; no much larger clone is one base distant. These data originate in a study of T cell responses to AZD1222 COVID-19 vaccine (dated by TCRdb to about 2021). Regarding the complete study: A total of over 230 trial participants underwent TCR sequencing, of whom roughly 210 had received two doses of AZD1222 and 26 had received two doses of the MenACWY control vaccine. Trial participants were enrolled by age into 18-55, 56-69 and 70-plus year subgroups, with around 150, 28 and 57 TCR-sequenced participants respectively.

Study-level results and caveats: Only 5 to 7 AZD1222 recipients were SARS-CoV-2 seropositive at baseline, limiting conclusions about previously exposed vaccinees. After two AZD1222 doses, both the breadth and the depth of spike-specific TCRs were significantly higher than at day 0 and than in MenACWY recipients. Participants were mostly white British and included more females than males, and it was suggested by the authors that clonal diversity may have been underestimated. Because no samples from the day 14 peak response were available, repertoires could be characterized only after the peak T cell response. The 56-69-year group was small, and its depth increase did not reach significance, likely because of low power. Epitopes outside the regions mutated in the B.1.351 and B.1.1.7 variants were reportedly recognized by nearly half of the unique spike-specific TCRs. The vaccine-associated CD4 TCRs covered the entire spike protein, and the dominant responses fell in regions 160-218 and 743-854.

Including cysteine and phenylalanine, the CDR3 has 17 amino acids. Of the read, only the CDR3 DNA is kept; its 51 bases are in frame from base 1. CDR1 SSHAT and CDR2 FNYEAQ are derived from the germline V gene (reference sequence). V is pruned by 5 bases and J by 6 bases, leaving 15 bases of the junction without a gene match. The CDR3 regions of human TCRbeta chains were analyzed by immunosequencing. Per the authors' processing: TCRs in the repertoires were compared against a reference library of SARS-CoV-2-specific TCRs that had been generated with the MIRA antigen-specificity platform. Breadth meant the fraction of unique TCRs that were SARS-CoV-2-associated, whereas depth meant the fraction of total T cells that were SARS-CoV-2-associated. Using the MIRA data, each spike-specific TCR was mapped to the spike region that the TCR reacts to and placed in a CD4 or CD8 class. Log10-transformed breadth and depth values were compared by one-way ANOVA with Sidak's multiple comparisons tests. TCRdb's version of the immuneACCESS table is confined to in-frame rearrangements and falls short of the full clone set. An unresolved V gene accounts for under half of the shortfall where checked; the remainder is of unknown origin. For V, J and clone size, that table is used; D and trimming come from the DNA. For this sample there are around 130,000 clones; 75% to 95% appear just once. Of the sample, around 4.4% falls within the top ten clones.

This sample's time point label indicates: about 28 days (+/-7) after the second vaccine dose. Taken with the paper, the label for treatment or condition translates to: meningococcal conjugate vaccine given as trial control. Vaccinee samples came from UK trials COV001 and COV002, including a single-blind randomized controlled phase 2/3 trial of AZD1222 (ChAdOx1 nCoV-19) in healthy adults. Trial participant PBMC samples were collected at day 0 and day 28 after the second dose for TCRbeta chain sequencing. Sequences were derived from peripheral blood, sampled 28 days after the second dose of the MenACWY control vaccine. The source of this sequence is an adult who received the MenACWY meningococcal vaccine as a control. The V and J genes are TRBV7-7 and TRBJ2-1, and TRBD1 matches 8 of the central bases. The CDR3 loop reads CASSPRSGTGSGNEQFF. The nucleotide sequence is TGTGCCAGCAGCCCGAGATCCGGGACAGGTTCTGGCAATGAGCAGTTCTTC. This CDR3, with the reference TRBV7-7 and TRBJ2-1 proteins standing in past its ends, gives the full variable domain GAGVSQSPRYKVTKRGQDVTLRCDPISSHATLYWYQQALGQGPEFLTYFNYEAQPDKSGLPSDRFSAERPEGSISTLTIQRTEQRDSAMYRCASSPRSGTGSGNEQFFGPGTRLTVL.